These 14 T cell receptor beta chains came from one sample sequenced in a study of blood T cell repertoires in COVID-19. The method was immunoSEQ multiplex PCR; TCRdb's version includes in-frame clones alone and lacks a portion of them. The sample contains tens of thousands of clones, around 85% of which appear only once. Sequenced: peripheral blood. The receptors were sampled from an elderly woman with active or convalescent COVID-19.

V and J are TRBV28 and TRBJ1-2; weak D call: TRBD1 (5 bases). There are 13 residues in the CDR3. The germline CDR1 and CDR2 sequences are MDHEN and SYDVKM. V dropped 6 bases and J dropped 2 bases, with 10 bases sitting between them. The CDR3 region has the DNA TGTGCCAGCAGCACGGGGGGGAACTATGGCTACACCTTC. As protein: CASSTGGNYGYTF.

The chain carries TRBV21-1 and TRBJ2-5; the listed D gene, TRBD1, was not tested against the DNA. TRBV21-1 is termed a pseudogene. This CDR3 is 13 amino acids long. The CDR3 nucleotides read TGTGCCAGCAGCGGGCAGGGCCAAGAGACCCAGTACTTC. This codes for CASSGQGQETQYF.

The rearrangement uses TRBV7-2 and TRBJ2-2; D gene ambiguous. The CDR3 length is 11 residues. Germline CDR1 reads SGHTA; CDR2 reads FQGNSA. Trimming stripped 5 bases from V and 9 bases from J, with 7 bases between. The CDR3 loop reads CASSERRELFF. For the CDR3, the DNA is TGTGCCAGCAGCGAGAGGCGGGAGCTGTTTTTT.

This rearrangement joins TRBV5-1 to TRBJ1-1, with 7 bases aligning to TRBD1. Unmatched junction bases numbered 8, after V lost 5 bases and J lost 4 bases. Germline CDR1 and CDR2: SGHRS and YFSETQ. The length of the CDR3 is 14 residues. CDR3 bases: TGCGCCAGCAGGCATACGACAGGGCCCACTGAAGCTTTCTTT. It translates to CASRHTTGPTEAFF.

The chain uses TRBV10-2 and TRBJ1-2; 8 nucleotides align to TRBD1. This CDR3 is 14 amino acids long. V shed 2 bases and J 8 bases; nucleotides not matched to a gene: 7. Germline V gives CDR1 WSHSY, CDR2 SAAADI. CDR3 in DNA: TGCGCCAGCAGTGAGCCGGGGACAGGCGGGGGCTACACCTTC. This codes for CASSEPGTGGGYTF.

The chain couples TRBV7-8 to TRBJ2-2; 14 nucleotides line up with TRBD2. Unmatched junction bases numbered 1, after V lost 1 base and J lost 0 bases. This CDR3 has 18 residues. Germline V gene data show CDR1 as SGHVS and CDR2 as FQNEAQ. In nucleotides, the CDR3 is TGTGCCAGCAGCTTAGGGGGACTAGCGGGGGCGAACACCGGGGAGCTGTTTTTT. Its translation is CASSLGGLAGANTGELFF.

The chain couples TRBV4-1 to TRBJ2-1, with D possibly being TRBD2 (6 bases). The CDR3 runs to 15 residues. V was trimmed by 7 bases and J by 9 bases, leaving 22 bases between them. CDR1 and CDR2 from the germline V gene are MGHRA and YSYEKL. The CDR3 reads CASNTGGGIGSEQFF. The CDR3 coding sequence is TGCGCCAGCAATACGGGTGGAGGGATTGGGTCTGAGCAGTTCTTC.

This clone was detected once. V gene TRBV19 combines with J gene TRBJ2-2; 7 bases match TRBD1. Per germline, CDR1 LNHDA and CDR2 SQIVND (reference sequence). This CDR3 has 15 residues. The V segment lost 3 bases and the J segment 4 bases; nucleotides outside the gene matches: 5. The CDR3 protein is CASSIQGVGTGELFF. CDR3 in DNA: TGTGCCAGTAGTATTCAGGGGGTAGGCACCGGGGAGCTGTTTTTT.

The J gene is TRBJ1-1, the V gene TRBV5-4; 10 bases align to TRBD1. Germline lookup yields CDR1 SGHNT and CDR2 YYREEE (reference sequence). With 4 bases clipped from V and 4 bases from J, the junction kept 7 bases outside the gene matches. CDR3 size: 15 residues. CDR3 sequence reads: CASSGRDRGPTEAFF. DNA of the CDR3: TGTGCCAGCAGCGGCCGGGACAGGGGACCCACTGAAGCTTTCTTT.

V and J are TRBV6-5 and TRBJ1-6; perhaps TRBD1 as D (5 bases). This CDR3 region has 14 residues. CDR1 is MNHEY, CDR2 SVGAGI, per germline. Trimming took 5 bases from V and 8 from J, leaving 13 bases between them. The CDR3 is CASSPRGSDSPLHF. In nucleotides, the CDR3 is TGTGCCAGCAGTCCAAGGGGCAGTGATTCACCCCTCCACTTT.

The chain joins TRBV5-1 to TRBJ2-5, with 12 bases matching TRBD2. The CDR3 consists of 15 residues. Germline V CDR1 and CDR2: SGHRS, YFSETQ. V was clipped by 7 bases and J by 0 bases; unmatched bases: 4. As DNA, the CDR3 is TGCGCCAGCGCCGGACTAGCGGGGTACCAAGAGACCCAGTACTTC. Amino acid sequence: CASAGLAGYQETQYF. The whole variable domain, filled in from reference TRBV5-1 and TRBJ2-5, reads KAGVTQTPRYLIKTRGQQVTLSCSPISGHRSVSWYQQTPGQGLQFLFEYFSETQRNKGNFPGRFSGRQFSNSRSEMNVSTLELGDSALYLCASAGLAGYQETQYFGPGTRLLVL.

This clone was observed a few times. The rearrangement uses TRBV10-3 and TRBJ2-2; 10 positions match TRBD2. The V segment lost 10 bases and the J segment 0 bases; nucleotides outside the gene matches: 17. The V gene's germline CDR1 is ENHRY and CDR2 SYGVKD. The CDR3 is 19 amino acids. Written as DNA, the CDR3 is TGTGCCACCATCCCTGGCCTAGCGGGGGCGAATCCGAACACCGGGGAGCTGTTTTTT. Residues: CATIPGLAGANPNTGELFF.

Details on this clone: One end of the junction does not line up with germline, which may come from a read error. The gene calls are TRBV6-2 or TRBV6-3 and TRBJ2-1; no clear D gene. This CDR3 region has 11 residues. Looked up from germline, CDR1 is MNHEY and CDR2 is SVGEGT. CDR3 sequence: CASSSNSISIF. In DNA form, the CDR3 reads TGTGCCAGCAGTTCCAATAGCATTTCAATCTTC.

The chain employs TRBV3-1 (or the pseudogene TRBV3-2) and TRBJ1-2; tentatively, D is TRBD1 (6 bases). The CDR3 has 13 amino acids. CDR1 is LGHDT, CDR2 YNNKEL, per germline (reference sequence). V gave up 7 bases and J gave up 6 bases, with 15 bases separating them. CDR3 loop: CASNLGGSDGYTF. The CDR3 DNA reads TGTGCCAGCAACCTAGGGGGTTCCGATGGCTACACCTTC.